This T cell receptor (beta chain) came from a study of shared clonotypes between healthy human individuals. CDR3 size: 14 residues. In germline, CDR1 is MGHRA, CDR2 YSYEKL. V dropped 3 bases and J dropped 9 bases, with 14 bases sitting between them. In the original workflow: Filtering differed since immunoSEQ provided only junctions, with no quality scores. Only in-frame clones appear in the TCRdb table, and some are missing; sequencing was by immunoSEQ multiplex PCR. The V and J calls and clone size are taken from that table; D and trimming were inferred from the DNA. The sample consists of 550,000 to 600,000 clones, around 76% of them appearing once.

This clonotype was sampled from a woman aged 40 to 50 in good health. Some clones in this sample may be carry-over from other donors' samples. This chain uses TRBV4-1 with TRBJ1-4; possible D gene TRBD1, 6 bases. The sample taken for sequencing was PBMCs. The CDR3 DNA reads TGCGCCAGCAGCCAGGACAGTAATAAGAAAAAACTGTTTTTT. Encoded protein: CASSQDSNKKKLFF.